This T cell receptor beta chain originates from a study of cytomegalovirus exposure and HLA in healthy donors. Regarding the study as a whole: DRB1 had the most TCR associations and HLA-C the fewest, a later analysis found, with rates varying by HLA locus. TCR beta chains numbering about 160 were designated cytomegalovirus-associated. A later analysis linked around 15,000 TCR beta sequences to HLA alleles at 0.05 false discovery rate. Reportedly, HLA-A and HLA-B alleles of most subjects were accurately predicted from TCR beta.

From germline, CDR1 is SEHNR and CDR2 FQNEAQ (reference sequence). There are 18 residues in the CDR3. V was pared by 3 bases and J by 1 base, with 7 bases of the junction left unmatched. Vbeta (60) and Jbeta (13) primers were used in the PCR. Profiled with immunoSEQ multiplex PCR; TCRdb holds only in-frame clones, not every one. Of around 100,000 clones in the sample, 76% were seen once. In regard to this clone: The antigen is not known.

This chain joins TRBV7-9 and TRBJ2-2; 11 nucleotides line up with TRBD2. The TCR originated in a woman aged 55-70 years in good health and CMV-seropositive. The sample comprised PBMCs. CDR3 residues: CASSLRASGRQNTGELFF. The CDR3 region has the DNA TGTGCCAGCAGCTTGCGGGCTAGCGGGAGGCAGAACACCGGGGAGCTGTTTTTT.